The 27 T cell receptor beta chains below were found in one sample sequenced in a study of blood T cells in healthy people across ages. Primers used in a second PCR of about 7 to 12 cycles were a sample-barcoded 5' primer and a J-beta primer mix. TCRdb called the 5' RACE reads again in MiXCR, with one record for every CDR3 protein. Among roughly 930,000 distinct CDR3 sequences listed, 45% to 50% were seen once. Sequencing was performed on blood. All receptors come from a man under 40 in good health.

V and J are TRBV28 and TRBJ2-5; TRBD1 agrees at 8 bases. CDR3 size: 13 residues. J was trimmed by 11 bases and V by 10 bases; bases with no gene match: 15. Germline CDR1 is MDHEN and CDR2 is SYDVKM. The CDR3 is CATQGAVRNEQYF. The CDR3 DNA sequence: TGTGCCACCCAGGGGGCTGTTCGGAATGAGCAGTACTTC.

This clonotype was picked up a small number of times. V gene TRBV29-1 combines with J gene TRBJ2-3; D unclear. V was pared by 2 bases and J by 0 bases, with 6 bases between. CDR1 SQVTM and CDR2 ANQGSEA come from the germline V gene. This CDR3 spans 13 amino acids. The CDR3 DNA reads TGCAGCGTTGAAACTGCTAGCACAGATACGCAGTATTTT. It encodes CSVETASTDTQYF.

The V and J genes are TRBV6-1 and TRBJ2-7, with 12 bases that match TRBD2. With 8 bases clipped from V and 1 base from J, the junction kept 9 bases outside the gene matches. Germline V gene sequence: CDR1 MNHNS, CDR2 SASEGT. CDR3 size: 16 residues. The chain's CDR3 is CASLKGGTSGSYEQYF. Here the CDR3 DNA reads TGTGCCAGCCTCAAAGGGGGGACTAGCGGGTCCTACGAGCAGTACTTC.

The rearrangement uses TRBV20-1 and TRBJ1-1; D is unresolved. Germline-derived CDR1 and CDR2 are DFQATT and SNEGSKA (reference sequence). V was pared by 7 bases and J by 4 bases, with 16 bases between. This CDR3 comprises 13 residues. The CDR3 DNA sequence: TGCAGTGTTAATCCTCCCAGATCCACTGAAGCTTTCTTT. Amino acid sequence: CSVNPPRSTEAFF.

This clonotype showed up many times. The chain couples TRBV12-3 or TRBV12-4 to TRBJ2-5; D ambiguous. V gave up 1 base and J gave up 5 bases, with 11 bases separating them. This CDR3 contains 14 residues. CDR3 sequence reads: CASSLGRDGETQYF. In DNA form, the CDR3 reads TGTGCCAGCAGTTTAGGACGCGATGGCGAGACCCAGTACTTC.

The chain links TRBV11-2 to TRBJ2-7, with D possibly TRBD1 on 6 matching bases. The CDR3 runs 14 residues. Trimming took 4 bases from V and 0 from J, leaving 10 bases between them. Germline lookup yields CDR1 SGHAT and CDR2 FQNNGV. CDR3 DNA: TGTGCCAGCAGCTGGCGGACAGCCTCCTACGAGCAGTACTTC. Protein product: CASSWRTASYEQYF.

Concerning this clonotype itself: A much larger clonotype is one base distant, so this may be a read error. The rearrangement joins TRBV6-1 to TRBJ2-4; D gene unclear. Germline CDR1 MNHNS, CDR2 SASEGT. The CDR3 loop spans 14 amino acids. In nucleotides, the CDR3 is TGTGCCGGCAGGCTCCTCACCGGCTCAAACATTCAGTACTTC. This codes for CAGRLLTGSNIQYF.

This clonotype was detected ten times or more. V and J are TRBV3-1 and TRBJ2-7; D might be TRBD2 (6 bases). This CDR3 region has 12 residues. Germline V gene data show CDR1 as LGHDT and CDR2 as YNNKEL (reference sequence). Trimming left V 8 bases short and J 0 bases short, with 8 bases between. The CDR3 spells CASGGTSYEQYF. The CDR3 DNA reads TGTGCCAGCGGGGGGACCTCCTACGAGCAGTACTTC.

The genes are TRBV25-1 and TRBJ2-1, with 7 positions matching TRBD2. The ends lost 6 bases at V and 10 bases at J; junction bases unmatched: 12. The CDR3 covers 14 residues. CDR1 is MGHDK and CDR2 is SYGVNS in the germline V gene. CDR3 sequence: CASRGGVDDYEQFF. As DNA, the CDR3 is TGTGCCAGCAGGGGGGGGGTAGACGACTACGAGCAGTTCTTC.

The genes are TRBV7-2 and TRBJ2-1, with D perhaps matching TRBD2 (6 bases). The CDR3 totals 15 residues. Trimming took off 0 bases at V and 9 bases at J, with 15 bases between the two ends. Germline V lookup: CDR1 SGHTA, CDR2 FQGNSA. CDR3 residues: CASSLAEGPASEQFF. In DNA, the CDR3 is TGTGCCAGCAGCTTAGCGGAGGGGCCCGCTTCTGAGCAGTTCTTC.

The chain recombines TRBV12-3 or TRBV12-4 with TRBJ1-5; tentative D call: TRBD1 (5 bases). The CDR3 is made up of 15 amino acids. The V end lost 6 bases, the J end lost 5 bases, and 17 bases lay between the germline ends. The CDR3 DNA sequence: TGTGCCAGCAGCCCTGGGCCCGGGGGTCATCAGCCCCAGCATTTT. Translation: CASSPGPGGHQPQHF.

CDR3 sequence: CASSLVGEEPQHF. The CDR3 coding sequence is TGTGCCAGCAGTTTGGTAGGTGAGGAGCCCCAGCATTTT. The J gene is TRBJ1-5, the V gene TRBV27; unclear D gene. V shed 3 bases and J shed 8 bases, with 11 bases lying between them. Germline loops: CDR1 MNHEY, CDR2 SMNVEV (reference sequence). CDR3 length equals 13 residues.

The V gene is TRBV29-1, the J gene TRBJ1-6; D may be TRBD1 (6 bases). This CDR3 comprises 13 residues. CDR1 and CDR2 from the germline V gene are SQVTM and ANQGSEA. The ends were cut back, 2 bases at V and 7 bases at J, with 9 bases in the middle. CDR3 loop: CSVETGPNSPLHF. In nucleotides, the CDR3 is TGCAGCGTTGAAACAGGGCCGAATTCACCCCTCCACTTT.

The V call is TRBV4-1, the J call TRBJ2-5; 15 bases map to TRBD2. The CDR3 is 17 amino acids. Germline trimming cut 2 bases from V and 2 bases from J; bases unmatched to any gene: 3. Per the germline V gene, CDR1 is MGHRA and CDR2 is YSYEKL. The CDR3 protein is CASSQRTSGGGQETQYF. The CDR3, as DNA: TGCGCCAGCAGCCAAAGGACTAGCGGGGGGGGGCAAGAGACCCAGTACTTC.

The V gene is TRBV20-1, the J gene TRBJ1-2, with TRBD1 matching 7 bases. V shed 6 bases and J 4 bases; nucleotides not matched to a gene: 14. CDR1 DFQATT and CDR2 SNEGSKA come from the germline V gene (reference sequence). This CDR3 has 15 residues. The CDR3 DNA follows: TGCAGTGCCCCCGGATCGCGGACAGGCCGCTATGGCTACACCTTC. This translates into CSAPGSRTGRYGYTF.

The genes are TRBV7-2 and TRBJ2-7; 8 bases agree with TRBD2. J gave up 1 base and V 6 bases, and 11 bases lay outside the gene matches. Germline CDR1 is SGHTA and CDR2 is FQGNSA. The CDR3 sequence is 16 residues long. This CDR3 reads CASRLSGTERSYEQYF. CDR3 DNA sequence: TGTGCCAGCAGACTTAGCGGGACGGAAAGATCCTACGAGCAGTACTTC.

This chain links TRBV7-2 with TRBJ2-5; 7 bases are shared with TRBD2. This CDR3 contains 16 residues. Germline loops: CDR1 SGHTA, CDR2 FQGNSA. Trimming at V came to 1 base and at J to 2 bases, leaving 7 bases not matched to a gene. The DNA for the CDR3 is TGTGCCAGCAGCTTAGGGGTTCTAGCGGTGCAAGAGACCCAGTACTTC. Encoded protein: CASSLGVLAVQETQYF.

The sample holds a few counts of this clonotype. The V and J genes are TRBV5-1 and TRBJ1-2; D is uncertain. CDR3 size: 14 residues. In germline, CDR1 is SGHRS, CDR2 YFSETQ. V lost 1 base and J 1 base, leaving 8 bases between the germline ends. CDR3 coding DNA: TGCGCCAGCAGCTTGAATGCAGTTAACTATGGCTACACCTTC. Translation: CASSLNAVNYGYTF.

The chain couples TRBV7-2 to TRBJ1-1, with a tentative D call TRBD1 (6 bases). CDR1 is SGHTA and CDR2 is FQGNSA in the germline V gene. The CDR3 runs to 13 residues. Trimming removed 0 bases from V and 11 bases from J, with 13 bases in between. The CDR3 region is CASSLAGGSRAFF. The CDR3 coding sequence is TGTGCCAGCAGCTTAGCAGGGGGGAGTAGGGCTTTCTTT.

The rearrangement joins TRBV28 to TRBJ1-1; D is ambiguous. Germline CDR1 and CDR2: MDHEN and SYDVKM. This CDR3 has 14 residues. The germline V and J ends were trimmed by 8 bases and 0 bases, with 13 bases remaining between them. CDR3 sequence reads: CASGPHFMNTEAFF. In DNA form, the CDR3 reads TGTGCCAGCGGACCGCACTTTATGAACACTGAAGCTTTCTTT.

The CDR3: CASSPWGSGGANEQFF. The CDR3 nucleotides read TGTGCCAGCAGCCCTTGGGGTAGCGGGGGGGCCAATGAGCAGTTCTTC. The chain combines TRBV11-3 with TRBJ2-1, with 11 bases identical to TRBD2. CDR1 is SGHNT, CDR2 YENEEA, per germline. With 5 bases clipped from V and 6 bases from J, the junction kept 9 bases outside the gene matches. This CDR3 spans 16 amino acids.

In nucleotides, the CDR3 is TGCGCCAGCAGATCGACTAGCGGGGGTCCTATTTACAATGAGCAGTTCTTC. It codes for CASRSTSGGPIYNEQFF. The V call is TRBV5-1, the J call TRBJ2-1, with 12 bases that match TRBD2. Germline assignment: CDR1 SGHRS and CDR2 YFSETQ. Trimming at V came to 5 bases and at J to 4 bases, leaving 10 bases not matched to a gene. There are 17 residues in the CDR3. Variable domain in full (rest from reference TRBV5-1 and TRBJ2-1): KAGVTQTPRYLIKTRGQQVTLSCSPISGHRSVSWYQQTPGQGLQFLFEYFSETQRNKGNFPGRFSGRQFSNSRSEMNVSTLELGDSALYLCASRSTSGGPIYNEQFFGPGTRLTVL.

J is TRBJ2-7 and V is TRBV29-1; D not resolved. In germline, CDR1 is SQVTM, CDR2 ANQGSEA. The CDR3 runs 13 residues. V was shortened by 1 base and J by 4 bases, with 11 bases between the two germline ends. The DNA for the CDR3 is TGCAGCGTTGAAGGGGCCAATAAGTACGAGCAGTACTTC. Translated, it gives CSVEGANKYEQYF.

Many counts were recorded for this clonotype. CDR3 loop: CASIPVRGKEQYF. CDR3 DNA sequence: TGTGCCAGCATCCCTGTAAGGGGGAAGGAGCAGTACTTC. This chain connects TRBV6-2 or TRBV6-3 to TRBJ2-7, with D perhaps matching TRBD1 (6 bases). The germline gives CDR1 MNHEY, CDR2 SVGEGT. CDR3 length equals 13 residues. V shed 7 bases and J shed 7 bases, with 17 bases lying between them.

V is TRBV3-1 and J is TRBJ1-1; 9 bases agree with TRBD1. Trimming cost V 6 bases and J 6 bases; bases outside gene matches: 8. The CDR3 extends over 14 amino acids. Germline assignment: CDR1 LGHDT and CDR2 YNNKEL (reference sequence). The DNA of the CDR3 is TGTGCCAGCAGGTTGGGACAGGGAGCCCCTGAAGCTTTCTTT. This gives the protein CASRLGQGAPEAFF.

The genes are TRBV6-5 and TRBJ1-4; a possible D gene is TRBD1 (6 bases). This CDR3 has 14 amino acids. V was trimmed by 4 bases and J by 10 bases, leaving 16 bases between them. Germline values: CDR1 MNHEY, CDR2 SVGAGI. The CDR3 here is CASSSRGGSGKLFF. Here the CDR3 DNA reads TGTGCCAGCAGTTCCCGGGGGGGCTCCGGAAAACTGTTTTTT.

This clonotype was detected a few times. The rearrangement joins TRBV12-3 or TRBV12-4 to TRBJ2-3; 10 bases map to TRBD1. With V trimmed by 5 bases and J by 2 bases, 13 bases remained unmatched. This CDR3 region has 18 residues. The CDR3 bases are TGTGCCAGCAGTCCGAGACACGTAGGACAGGGGGACACAGATACGCAGTATTTT. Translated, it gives CASSPRHVGQGDTDTQYF.